These 21 T cell receptor beta chains share one sample of origin, sequenced in a study of response to subunit inactivated influenza vaccine. TCRdb passed the RT-PCR reads through MiXCR, listing each CDR3 protein once. Here the sample spans about 780,000 distinct CDR3 sequences, around a sixth being singletons. The material was PBMCs from blood, obtained 4 to 6 days after vaccination. Receptors originate from a man aged 50 to 59 who received an inactivated influenza vaccine.

This rearrangement joins TRBV4-1 to TRBJ2-1, with D perhaps TRBD2 (5 bases). The ends were cut back, 2 bases at V and 8 bases at J, with 22 bases in the middle. Germline CDR1 MGHRA, CDR2 YSYEKL. The CDR3 sequence is 17 residues long. Here the CDR3 reads CASSQRPGPQAVDEQFF. In DNA, the CDR3 is TGCGCCAGCAGCCAACGACCGGGCCCCCAAGCGGTGGATGAGCAGTTCTTC.

The chain uses TRBV7-9 and TRBJ2-5; D remains unclear. Trimming took off 3 bases at V and 7 bases at J, with 15 bases between the two ends. CDR3 size: 14 residues. Per germline, CDR1 SEHNR and CDR2 FQNEAQ (reference sequence). CDR3 bases: TGTGCCAGCAGCTTGGGTCATAAAGGGCCGACCCAGTACTTC. Its protein is CASSLGHKGPTQYF.

Many counts were recorded for this clonotype. The chain recombines TRBV5-1 with TRBJ2-3, with TRBD2 identical over 9 bases. Germline CDR1 is SGHRS and CDR2 is YFSETQ. The CDR3 runs 17 residues. V was pared by 0 bases and J by 2 bases, with 7 bases of the junction left unmatched. The CDR3 is CASSLAGAGGYTDTQYF. The CDR3 DNA follows: TGCGCCAGCAGCTTGGCCGGAGCGGGGGGCTACACAGATACGCAGTATTTT.

This clonotype appeared once. The chain uses TRBV7-8 and TRBJ2-3; D ambiguous. The germline gives CDR1 SGHVS, CDR2 FQNEAQ. The CDR3 covers 15 residues. Trimming left V 3 bases short and J 4 bases short, with 14 bases between. CDR3 nucleotide sequence: TGTGCCAGCAGCTTTTCGCAGCAGATAGCAGATACGCAGTATTTT. This sequence encodes CASSFSQQIADTQYF.

CDR3 loop: CATSREPGGTEAFF. CDR3 bases: TGTGCCACCAGCAGAGAACCGGGGGGGACTGAAGCTTTCTTT. V gene TRBV15 combines with J gene TRBJ1-1; D may be TRBD1 (5 bases). The CDR3 is made up of 14 amino acids. Per germline, CDR1 LNHNV and CDR2 YYDKDF (reference sequence). V lost 0 bases and J lost 5, with 10 bases in between.

The rearrangement uses TRBV9 and TRBJ2-3; possibly TRBD2 for D (6 bases). This CDR3 contains 16 residues. Trimming shortened V by 0 bases and J by 3 bases, and 14 bases separated the two germline ends. Per germline, CDR1 SGDLS and CDR2 YYNGEE. The CDR3 reads CASSVGSRGGTDTQYF. For the CDR3, the DNA is TGTGCCAGCAGCGTAGGATCGCGGGGTGGGACAGATACGCAGTATTTT.

This clonotype turned up a few times. The rearrangement links TRBV29-1 to TRBJ2-7; a possible D gene is TRBD2 (6 bases). V was pared by 6 bases and J by 6 bases, with 12 bases between. CDR1 is SQVTM and CDR2 is ANQGSEA in the germline V gene. CDR3 size: 11 residues. The CDR3 protein is CSVWDWIEQYF. CDR3 bases: TGCAGCGTCTGGGACTGGATCGAGCAGTACTTC.

The V and J genes are TRBV20-1 and TRBJ2-1; maybe TRBD1 (6 bases). The germline V and J ends were trimmed by 3 bases and 6 bases, with 21 bases remaining between them. The CDR3 has 16 amino acids. CDR1 is DFQATT, CDR2 SNEGSKA, per germline (reference sequence). CDR3: CSASGGYSRSSNEQFF. The CDR3 region has the DNA TGCAGTGCTAGTGGGGGCTACTCTCGCTCGTCCAATGAGCAGTTCTTC.

This chain uses TRBV6-5 with TRBJ1-6, with D unclear. The germline V and J ends were trimmed by 0 bases and 5 bases, with 8 bases remaining between them. The CDR3 contains 15 residues. CDR1 is MNHEY and CDR2 is SVGAGI in the germline V gene. CDR3 residues: CASSYSPRNNSPLHF. As DNA, the CDR3 is TGTGCCAGCAGTTACTCGCCCAGGAATAATTCACCCCTCCACTTT.

This chain links TRBV6-2 or TRBV6-3 with TRBJ1-6; TRBD1 matches at 7 bases. Trimming cost V 4 bases and J 2 bases; bases outside gene matches: 8. The CDR3 covers 17 residues. The germline V gene encodes CDR1 MNHEY and CDR2 SVGEGT. The CDR3 region has the DNA TGTGCCAGCAGTTTCCCACAGGGGAACACCTATAATTCACCCCTCCACTTT. Its translation is CASSFPQGNTYNSPLHF.

Only a few counts were recorded for this clonotype. This chain links TRBV29-1 with TRBJ2-3; either TRBD1 or TRBD2 may supply D (6 bases each). The CDR3 runs to 15 residues. Trimming removed 4 bases at V and 1 base at J, with 15 bases between. Germline CDR1 is SQVTM and CDR2 is ANQGSEA. CDR3 nucleotides: TGCAGCGTTGCCGTGGGGGGCGCGGGCACAGATACGCAGTATTTT. This sequence encodes CSVAVGGAGTDTQYF.

V gene TRBV5-1 combines with J gene TRBJ2-1; 16 bases line up with TRBD2. CDR1 SGHRS and CDR2 YFSETQ come from the germline V gene. The CDR3 is made up of 15 amino acids. V lost 4 bases, J lost 14 bases, and 9 bases stayed unmatched. The CDR3 DNA is TGCGCCAGCAGCGCGACAGGGACTAGCGGGAGGGCAGAGTTCTTC. This encodes CASSATGTSGRAEFF.

The V and J genes are TRBV28 and TRBJ1-6, with 10 bases identical to TRBD1. CDR1 and CDR2 from the germline V gene are MDHEN and SYDVKM. The CDR3 consists of 13 residues. After removal of 10 bases from V and 7 bases from J, the junction contained 4 bases not matched to a gene. The CDR3 here is CAIWGQGNSPLHF. CDR3 sequence (DNA): TGTGCCATTTGGGGACAGGGGAATTCACCCCTCCACTTT.

A few counts support this clonotype. The gene calls are TRBV12-3 or TRBV12-4 and TRBJ1-5; 9 bases line up with TRBD1. The CDR3 has 17 residues. V shed 5 bases and J 4 bases; nucleotides not matched to a gene: 12. In DNA, the CDR3 is TGTGCCAGCAGTACTCTGGTCGACAGGGGGGAAAATCAGCCCCAGCATTTT. As protein: CASSTLVDRGENQPQHF.

J is TRBJ2-3 and V is TRBV27; D is ambiguous. The ends were cut back, 7 bases at V and 2 bases at J, with 13 bases in the middle. Germline CDR1 is MNHEY and CDR2 is SMNVEV (reference sequence). The CDR3 has 14 amino acids. The CDR3 nucleotides are TGTGCCAGCACCCGAAGGATGTCCACAGATACGCAGTATTTT. Protein: CASTRRMSTDTQYF.

This clonotype showed up just a few times. The chain couples TRBV12-3 or TRBV12-4 to TRBJ2-7; D gene uncertain. Trimming pared 10 bases from V and 3 bases from J, leaving 16 bases between. The CDR3 is made up of 13 amino acids. In nucleotides, the CDR3 is TGTGCCACCCGGATAGGATCTGGCTACGAGCAGTACTTC. This sequence encodes CATRIGSGYEQYF.

The chain uses TRBV10-3 and TRBJ2-2; 10 bases agree with TRBD2. The J segment lost 2 bases and the V segment lost 0 bases, leaving 3 bases of the junction unmatched. CDR1 and CDR2 (germline): ENHRY, SYGVKD. CDR3 length equals 17 residues. This CDR3 is CAISESGLAYNTGELFF. The CDR3 DNA follows: TGTGCCATCAGTGAGTCGGGACTAGCGTACAACACCGGGGAGCTGTTTTTT.

The chain employs TRBV4-3 and TRBJ2-1, with a possible D match to TRBD2 (6 bases). Germline CDR1 and CDR2: LGHNA and YSLEER. This CDR3 contains 15 residues. V was clipped by 0 bases and J by 4 bases, with 10 bases between them. The CDR3 loop reads CASSQDWGRYNEQFF. DNA of the CDR3: TGCGCCAGCAGCCAAGATTGGGGGAGGTACAATGAGCAGTTCTTC.

V and J are TRBV6-5 and TRBJ2-3; 9 nucleotides align to TRBD1. The CDR3 has 17 amino acids. Per the germline V gene, CDR1 is MNHEY and CDR2 is SVGAGI. V was clipped by 2 bases and J by 0 bases; unmatched bases: 6. The CDR3, as DNA: TGTGCCAGCAGTTACGACGGGACAGGGAGTAGCACAGATACGCAGTATTTT. This codes for CASSYDGTGSSTDTQYF.

This clonotype was found a few times. Here the CDR3 reads CASSLVRDLGNEQFF. CDR3 sequence (DNA): TGCGCCAGCAGCTTGGTACGGGACCTGGGGAATGAGCAGTTCTTC. The V and J genes are TRBV5-1 and TRBJ2-1, with D tentatively TRBD1 or TRBD2 (5 bases each). Germline loops: CDR1 SGHRS, CDR2 YFSETQ. V lost 0 bases and J lost 7, with 14 bases in between. The CDR3 is 15 amino acids.

This chain joins TRBV7-9 and TRBJ1-1, with D possibly TRBD1 on 5 matching bases. V was trimmed by 4 bases and J by 5 bases, leaving 17 bases between them. Germline assignment: CDR1 SEHNR and CDR2 FQNEAQ (reference sequence). This CDR3 is 15 amino acids long. The CDR3 DNA reads as TGTGCCAGCAGCTCAATCCGGGGGGGAAGGACTGAAGCTTTCTTT. Its protein is CASSSIRGGRTEAFF.